One sample yielded the 11 T cell receptor beta chains listed below, sequenced in a study of beta chain features in type 1 diabetes. Expressed TCRB transcripts were sequenced after all isolated RNA was converted to cDNA. Repertoires were generated with immunoSEQ multiplex PCR, while TCRdb's copy carries only in-frame clones and drops some. The sample records 330,000 or so clones, around 15% being singletons. Material: central memory CD4+ T cells from blood. Every receptor here comes from a man aged 25 to 45 in good health.

The rearrangement uses TRBV27 and TRBJ2-1, with D maybe TRBD2 (5 bases). Deletions cut 4 bases from V and 2 bases from J, with 9 bases between. Germline V CDR1 and CDR2: MNHEY, SMNVEV (reference sequence). This CDR3 comprises 14 residues. The CDR3 protein is CASSSTGTYNEQFF. The CDR3 coding sequence is TGTGCCAGCAGTTCAACGGGAACCTACAATGAGCAGTTCTTC.

The chain joins TRBV7-3 to TRBJ2-2; D call uncertain. CDR1 and CDR2 (germline): SGHTA, FQGTGA. Trimming removed 4 bases from V and 7 bases from J, with 10 bases in between. The CDR3 has 13 amino acids. The CDR3 DNA reads as TGTGCCAGCAGCTCCCACTTTGGCGGGGAGCTGTTTTTT. Residues: CASSSHFGGELFF.

This clone has only one observation. This rearrangement joins TRBV7-6 to TRBJ1-1; 7 bases are shared with TRBD1. The CDR3 runs to 15 residues. Per germline, CDR1 SGHVS and CDR2 FNYEAQ. Germline trimming cut 4 bases from V and 3 bases from J; bases unmatched to any gene: 8. The DNA for the CDR3 is TGTGCCAGCAGCTGGGTACCGGGACAGCACACTGAAGCTTTCTTT. Its translation: CASSWVPGQHTEAFF. Full variable domain (rest looked up from reference TRBV7-6 and TRBJ1-1): GAGVSQSPRYKVTKRGQDVALRCDPISGHVSLYWYRQALGQGPEFLTYFNYEAQQDKSGLPNDRFSAERPEGSISTLTIQRTEQRDSAMYRCASSWVPGQHTEAFFGQGTRLTVV.

CDR3 amino acids: CASSGTGNNQPQHF. The CDR3 DNA reads TGTGCCAGTAGCGGGACAGGCAATAATCAGCCCCAGCATTTT. The J gene is TRBJ1-5, the V gene TRBV19; 8 bases are shared with TRBD1. The V gene end was trimmed by 6 bases and the J gene end by 4 bases; junction bases not matched to a gene: 5. The CDR3 spans 14 residues. Germline loops: CDR1 LNHDA, CDR2 SQIVND (reference sequence).

The chain joins TRBV25-1 to TRBJ1-1; D not resolved. Per the germline V gene, CDR1 is MGHDK and CDR2 is SYGVNS. Trimming stripped 2 bases from V and 3 bases from J, with 7 bases between. The CDR3 has 13 amino acids. CDR3 sequence reads: CASSEPRDTEAFF. As DNA, the CDR3 is TGTGCCAGCAGTGAACCGAGGGACACTGAAGCTTTCTTT.

This clone has more than one count but fewer than ten. The rearrangement joins TRBV7-2 to TRBJ2-5, with a weak D call TRBD2 (5 bases). The CDR3 contains 14 residues. From germline, CDR1 is SGHTA and CDR2 FQGNSA. V shed 3 bases and J shed 4 bases, with 12 bases lying between them. CDR3 nucleotides: TGTGCCAGCAGCTTGAGTCTCCGGGGAGAGACCCAGTACTTC. The encoded protein is CASSLSLRGETQYF.

V and J are TRBV6-5 and TRBJ2-4; D not certain. This CDR3 is built from 14 residues. Trimming took 6 bases from V and 6 from J, leaving 15 bases between them. CDR1 and CDR2 (germline): MNHEY, SVGAGI. CDR3 residues: CASRNAGLGNIQYF. The CDR3 nucleotides are TGTGCCAGCAGGAACGCTGGGCTAGGAAACATTCAGTACTTC.

The chain recombines TRBV18 with TRBJ1-1, with unresolved D. The V gene lost 5 bases and the J gene lost 8 bases, with 9 bases spanning the gap. CDR1 KGHSH and CDR2 LQKENI come from the germline V gene. The CDR3 loop spans 11 amino acids. As DNA, the CDR3 is TGTGCCAGCTCAGCACGGCTGGAAGCTTTCTTT. Encoded protein: CASSARLEAFF.

This clone was observed a few times. This chain links TRBV4-1 with TRBJ2-5; the D gene is possibly TRBD2 (6 bases). The CDR3 totals 14 residues. The V end lost 4 bases, the J end lost 4 bases, and 13 bases lay between the germline ends. Germline V gene data show CDR1 as MGHRA and CDR2 as YSYEKL. The CDR3: CASSRLGLGETQYF. For the CDR3, the DNA is TGCGCCAGCAGCCGGTTGGGACTCGGAGAGACCCAGTACTTC.

The chain has TRBV7-2 and TRBJ2-2; D uncertain. The V end was cut by 6 bases, the J end by 8 bases, with 10 bases between. Germline CDR1 is SGHTA and CDR2 is FQGNSA. This CDR3 contains 12 residues. CDR3 DNA: TGTGCCAGCAGTCACTGGTCGGGGGAGCTGTTTTTT. Protein sequence: CASSHWSGELFF.

This clone was picked up a small number of times. The chain employs TRBV7-2 and TRBJ2-3; 7 bases line up with TRBD2. Germline V gene sequence: CDR1 SGHTA, CDR2 FQGNSA. The ends lost 1 base at V and 6 bases at J; junction bases unmatched: 7. This CDR3 is 15 amino acids long. The CDR3 loop is CASSLVSGDADTQYF. The CDR3 DNA is TGTGCCAGCAGCTTAGTCAGCGGGGACGCCGATACGCAGTATTTT.